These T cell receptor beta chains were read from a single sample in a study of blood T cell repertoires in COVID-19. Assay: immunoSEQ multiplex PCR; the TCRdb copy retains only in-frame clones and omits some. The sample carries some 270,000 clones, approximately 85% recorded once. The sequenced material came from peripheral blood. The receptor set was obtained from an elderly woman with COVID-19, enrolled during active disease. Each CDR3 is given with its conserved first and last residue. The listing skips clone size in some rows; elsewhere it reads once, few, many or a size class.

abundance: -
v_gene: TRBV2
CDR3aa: CASSDRAGNEKLFF

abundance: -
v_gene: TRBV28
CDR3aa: CASSLNWRSGADTQYF

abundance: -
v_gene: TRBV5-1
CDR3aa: CASSLTSRGGETQYF

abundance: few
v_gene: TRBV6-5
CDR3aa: CASSYSRTKNSPLHF

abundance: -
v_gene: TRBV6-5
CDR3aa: CASSYQGAPGNTIYF

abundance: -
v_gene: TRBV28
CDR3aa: CASSSQGGRYGYTF

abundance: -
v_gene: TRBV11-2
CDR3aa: CASSLHSYGTTQETQYF

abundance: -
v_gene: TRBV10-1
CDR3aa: CASSLGGNGELFF

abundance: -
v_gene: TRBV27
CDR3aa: CASSLFGRNWNEKLFF

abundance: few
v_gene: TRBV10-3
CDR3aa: CASKGTGGVMDYGYTF

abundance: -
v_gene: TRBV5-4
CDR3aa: CASSLPAGGGGYTF

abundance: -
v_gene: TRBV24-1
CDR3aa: CATSGQGATGELFF

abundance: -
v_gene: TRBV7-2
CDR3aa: CASSSWTGYNQPQHF

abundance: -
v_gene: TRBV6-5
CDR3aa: CASSHILDKNTEAFF

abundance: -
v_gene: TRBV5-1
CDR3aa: CASSLDRLGFHEQFF

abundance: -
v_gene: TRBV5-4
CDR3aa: CASRAKGNEQFF

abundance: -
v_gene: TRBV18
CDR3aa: CASSPQYGIFDIQYF

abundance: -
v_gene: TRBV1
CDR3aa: CTSSQPRGTTETQYF

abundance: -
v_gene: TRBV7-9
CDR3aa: CASSSQTPGQRDNEQFF

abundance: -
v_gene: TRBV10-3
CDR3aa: CAISESTSGNTIYF

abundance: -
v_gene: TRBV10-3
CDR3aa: CAISESTADYQPQHF

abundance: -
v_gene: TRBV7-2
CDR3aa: CASSLRKEGAAFF

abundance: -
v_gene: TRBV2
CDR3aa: CASSVFGGETQYF

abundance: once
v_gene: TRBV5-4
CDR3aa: CASSLGGDRAFF

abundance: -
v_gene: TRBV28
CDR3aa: CASKDSTNYGYTF

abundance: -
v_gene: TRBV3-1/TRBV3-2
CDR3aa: CASSQASEWSQYF

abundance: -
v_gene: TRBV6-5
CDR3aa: CASSRETEAFF

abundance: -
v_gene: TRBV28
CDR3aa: CASSITTEGGWSGYTF

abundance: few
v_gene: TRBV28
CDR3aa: CASSSDRVGQPQHF

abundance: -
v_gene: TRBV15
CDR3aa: CATSRQGAYYGYTF

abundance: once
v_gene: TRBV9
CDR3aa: CASSLTRADTQYF

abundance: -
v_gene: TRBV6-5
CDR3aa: CASSYSQGTEAFF

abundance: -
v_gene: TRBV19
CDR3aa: CASSPFAPGGEKLFF

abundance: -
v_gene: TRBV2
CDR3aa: CASSVNRGYEQYF

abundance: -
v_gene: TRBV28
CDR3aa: CASSSPGQPHTEAFF

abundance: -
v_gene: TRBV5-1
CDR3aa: CASSSDGRGYGYTF

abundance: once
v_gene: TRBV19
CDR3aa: CASSSGGSRSDTQYF

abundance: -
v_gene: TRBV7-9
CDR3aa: CASSSSGGYEQYF

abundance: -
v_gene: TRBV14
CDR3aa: CASSLQGTEAFF

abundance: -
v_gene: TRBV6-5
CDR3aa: CASSYSRVNTLVPLHF